Shown below are 20 T cell receptor beta chains from a single sample sequenced in a study of cytomegalovirus exposure and HLA in healthy donors. PCR amplification relied on 60 Vbeta primers (plus 13 Jbeta primers). Generated by immunoSEQ multiplex PCR, the TCRdb table keeps only in-frame clones and is missing some. Here the sample table reports roughly 200,000 clones. What was sequenced was PBMCs. These receptors all come from a girl aged 2-10 years in good health and CMV-seropositive.

The chain couples TRBV7-2 to TRBJ2-7, with 7 positions matching TRBD1. V was clipped by 1 base and J by 3 bases; unmatched bases: 3. The CDR3 length is 14 residues. The germline V gene has CDR1 SGHTA and CDR2 FQGNSA. Here the CDR3 DNA reads TGTGCCAGCAGCTTAGAACAGGGGAGCTACGAGCAGTACTTC. Encoded protein: CASSLEQGSYEQYF.

The V call is TRBV9, the J call TRBJ2-2, with 7 bases matching TRBD2. V lost 0 bases, J lost 4 bases, and 12 bases stayed unmatched. This CDR3 is 18 amino acids long. In germline, CDR1 is SGDLS, CDR2 YYNGEE. The CDR3 here is CASSVALGEGQSTGELFF. The CDR3, as DNA: TGTGCCAGCAGCGTAGCTCTGGGGGAGGGCCAGAGCACCGGGGAGCTGTTTTTT.

V is TRBV27 and J is TRBJ2-7, with 10 bases identical to TRBD1. Germline CDR1 and CDR2: MNHEY and SMNVEV (reference sequence). The V gene end was trimmed by 5 bases and the J gene end by 4 bases; junction bases not matched to a gene: 2. The CDR3 runs 13 residues. DNA of the CDR3: TGTGCCAGCAGTCCGGGACAGGGGTACGAGCAGTACTTC. As protein: CASSPGQGYEQYF.

The chain recombines TRBV10-2 with TRBJ2-7; TRBD1 agrees at 8 bases. Germline CDR1 reads WSHSY; CDR2 reads SAAADI. This CDR3 region has 16 residues. Trimming at V came to 0 bases and at J to 2 bases, leaving 6 bases not matched to a gene. The CDR3 DNA follows: TGCGCCAGCAGTGAGTCATTGGGGACAGGTGCCTACGAGCAGTACTTC. This sequence encodes CASSESLGTGAYEQYF.

This chain uses TRBV10-3 with TRBJ2-7, with 9 bases matching TRBD1. Germline V CDR1 and CDR2: ENHRY, SYGVKD. The CDR3 is made up of 14 amino acids. V lost 5 bases and J lost 2; bases outside the gene matches: 4. DNA for the CDR3: TGTGCCATCAGTTCCGGGACAGGGACCTACGAGCAGTACTTC. It specifies CAISSGTGTYEQYF.

V gene TRBV28 combines with J gene TRBJ1-1, with no clear D. In germline, CDR1 is MDHEN, CDR2 SYDVKM. V lost 6 bases to trimming and J lost 4 bases, with 12 bases between them. The CDR3 totals 13 residues. The CDR3 region has the DNA TGTGCCAGCAGGGCATTAGGAGGCACTGAAGCTTTCTTT. It codes for CASRALGGTEAFF.

V and J are TRBV29-1 and TRBJ2-5, with a tentative D call TRBD2 (6 bases). The CDR3 extends over 11 amino acids. Germline V gene data show CDR1 as SQVTM and CDR2 as ANQGSEA. The V gene lost 6 bases and the J gene lost 2 bases, with 7 bases spanning the gap. CDR3 in DNA: TGCAGCGTGGGGGGACAAGAGACCCAGTACTTC. Its translation is CSVGGQETQYF.

The V call is TRBV5-1, the J call TRBJ2-7; a weak D match, TRBD2 (6 bases). The length of the CDR3 is 16 residues. The germline V gene encodes CDR1 SGHRS and CDR2 YFSETQ. Trimming took 3 bases from V and 0 from J, leaving 16 bases between them. CDR3 sequence reads: CASSYAGGLYSYEQYF. DNA of the CDR3: TGCGCCAGCAGCTACGCCGGGGGACTGTACTCCTACGAGCAGTACTTC. The whole variable domain, remainder taken from reference TRBV5-1 and TRBJ2-7, is KAGVTQTPRYLIKTRGQQVTLSCSPISGHRSVSWYQQTPGQGLQFLFEYFSETQRNKGNFPGRFSGRQFSNSRSEMNVSTLELGDSALYLCASSYAGGLYSYEQYFGPGTRLTVT.

The gene calls are TRBV11-3 and TRBJ2-3, with 8 nucleotides matching TRBD1. The CDR3 is 18 amino acids. The germline V gene encodes CDR1 SGHNT and CDR2 YENEEA. J was trimmed by 5 bases and V by 4 bases; bases with no gene match: 17. The CDR3 here is CASSSGTGKSYLGDTQYF. The CDR3 DNA reads as TGTGCCAGCAGCTCCGGGACAGGTAAGAGCTATTTGGGAGATACGCAGTATTTT.

The rearrangement joins TRBV7-3 to TRBJ2-2; 8 bases are a match to TRBD2. Per the germline V gene, CDR1 is SGHTA and CDR2 is FQGTGA. The V gene end was trimmed by 5 bases and the J gene end by 2 bases; junction bases not matched to a gene: 13. The CDR3 sequence is 18 residues long. The CDR3 loop reads CASSLFGTRDYNTGELFF. CDR3 in DNA: TGTGCCAGCAGCCTATTCGGGACTAGGGACTATAACACCGGGGAGCTGTTTTTT.

The rearrangement joins TRBV28 to TRBJ1-1, with D possibly matching TRBD1 (6 bases). V dropped 2 bases and J dropped 7 bases, with 8 bases sitting between them. The CDR3 extends over 12 amino acids. Germline V gene data show CDR1 as MDHEN and CDR2 as SYDVKM. Here the CDR3 reads CASSLRGGEAFF. For the CDR3, the DNA is TGTGCCAGCAGTTTAAGGGGGGGTGAAGCTTTCTTT.

The chain has TRBV5-4 and TRBJ1-3; D is ambiguous. The CDR3 has 14 residues. Germline lookup yields CDR1 SGHNT and CDR2 YYREEE (reference sequence). Trimming took 6 bases from V and 3 from J, leaving 13 bases between them. CDR3 amino acids: CASTRAPGGNTIYF. CDR3 nucleotide sequence: TGTGCCAGCACCAGAGCCCCGGGTGGAAACACCATATATTTT.

The rearrangement links TRBV28 to TRBJ1-2, with TRBD1 matching over 7 bases. The germline CDR1 and CDR2 sequences are MDHEN and SYDVKM. The CDR3 totals 11 residues. J was trimmed by 12 bases and V by 8 bases; bases with no gene match: 9. In DNA, the CDR3 is TGTGCCAGCCGGGTCCAGGGGGGCCACACCTTC. The encoded protein is CASRVQGGHTF.

The chain couples TRBV7-9 to TRBJ1-2, with 7 bases aligning to TRBD1. Germline assignment: CDR1 SEHNR and CDR2 FQNEAQ (reference sequence). The length of the CDR3 is 12 residues. The V gene end was trimmed by 5 bases and the J gene end by 7 bases; junction bases not matched to a gene: 4. CDR3 in amino acids: CASSITGVGYTF. The CDR3 DNA follows: TGTGCCAGCAGCATAACAGGGGTTGGCTACACCTTC. Full variable domain (missing parts from reference TRBV7-9 and TRBJ1-2): DTGVSQNPRHKITKRGQNVTFRCDPISEHNRLYWYRQTLGQGPEFLTYFQNEAQLEKSRLLSDRFSAERPKGSFSTLEIQRTEQGDSAMYLCASSITGVGYTFGSGTRLTVV.

The gene calls are TRBV7-2 and TRBJ2-7, with D perhaps TRBD2 (6 bases). The V end lost 3 bases, the J end lost 0 bases, and 21 bases lay between the germline ends. This CDR3 comprises 18 residues. CDR1 SGHTA and CDR2 FQGNSA come from the germline V gene. For the CDR3, the DNA is TGTGCCAGCAGCTTCCGGATATTTGGTGGGGGGAGCTCCTACGAGCAGTACTTC. Protein product: CASSFRIFGGGSSYEQYF.

The chain joins TRBV4-2 to TRBJ2-1; tentative D call: TRBD2 (6 bases). The CDR3 is made up of 16 amino acids. Germline V gene data show CDR1 as LGHNA and CDR2 as YNFKEQ. Trimming took off 1 base at V and 4 bases at J, with 14 bases between the two ends. Here the CDR3 DNA reads TGTGCCAGCAGCCAAGCGGGGACTTCCCTGTACAATGAGCAGTTCTTC. As protein: CASSQAGTSLYNEQFF.

The J gene is TRBJ2-1, the V gene TRBV27; tentative D call: TRBD1 (7 bases). Germline values: CDR1 MNHEY, CDR2 SMNVEV (reference sequence). The CDR3 is 14 amino acids. Trimming took 7 bases from V and 1 from J, leaving 11 bases between them. CDR3 loop: CASTQGGSYNEQFF. CDR3 DNA: TGTGCCAGCACCCAGGGGGGTTCCTACAATGAGCAGTTCTTC.

The rearrangement uses TRBV5-6 and TRBJ1-1, with D tentatively TRBD1 (5 bases). Germline lookup yields CDR1 SGHDT and CDR2 YYEEEE. Trimming shortened V by 1 base and J by 10 bases, and 11 bases separated the two germline ends. The CDR3 loop spans 12 amino acids. CDR3 in amino acids: CASSLPGAPAFF. CDR3 DNA: TGTGCCAGCAGCTTGCCTGGGGCACCAGCTTTCTTT.

The chain combines TRBV27 with TRBJ2-5; TRBD1 agrees at 11 bases. This CDR3 comprises 17 residues. Per the germline V gene, CDR1 is MNHEY and CDR2 is SMNVEV (reference sequence). Unmatched junction bases numbered 12, after V lost 8 bases and J lost 1 base. CDR3 in DNA: TGTGCCAGCGCGCCGCGGGACAGGGGGGGGGTCCAAGAGACCCAGTACTTC. Its translation is CASAPRDRGGVQETQYF.

This rearrangement joins TRBV7-9 to TRBJ1-1, with D uncertain. This CDR3 contains 12 residues. V was clipped by 1 base and J by 11 bases, with 11 bases between them. Germline V gene data show CDR1 as SEHNR and CDR2 as FQNEAQ (reference sequence). CDR3: CASSLEDFPAFF. As DNA, the CDR3 is TGTGCCAGCAGCTTAGAGGACTTCCCGGCTTTCTTT.